This is a list of T cell receptor beta chains from one sample in a study of blood T cell repertoires in COVID-19. Some clones are missing from TCRdb's copy, which holds only in-frame ones; the method was immunoSEQ multiplex PCR. The table records under 300,000 clones, around four fifths of them present only once. Input material: peripheral blood. The receptors originated from an elderly man with acute or convalescent COVID-19. CDR3s include the opening cysteine and the closing phenylalanine or tryptophan. D genes are given only for firm matches. Size is stated for part of the rows, as once, few or many counts, or as a class when the clone is expanded.

d_call j_call clone_size v_call cdr3_nt cdr3_aa
TRBD1 TRBJ2-7 - TRBV5-8 TGTGCCAGCAGCTTGGCGCAGGGGGCGTACGAGCAGTACTTC CASSLAQGAYEQYF
TRBD1 TRBJ1-5 - TRBV7-8 TGTGCCAGCAGCTTAACAGGGGGAAGCAATCAGCCCCAGCATTTT CASSLTGGSNQPQHF
- TRBJ1-1 - TRBV6-1 TGTGCCAGCAGTGATCCCACAGGGAAAGTCGGCTCTGAAGCTTTCTTT CASSDPTGKVGSEAFF
TRBD1 TRBJ2-7 - TRBV11-2 TGTGCCAGCAGCTTAGCGCCGGGACAGGGTTCCGAGCAGTACTTC CASSLAPGQGSEQYF
- TRBJ1-4 - TRBV9 TGTGCCAGCAGCGTCAATCCCGAGTTTGCAACTAATGAAAAACTGTTTTTT CASSVNPEFATNEKLFF
- TRBJ2-7 - TRBV21-1 TGTGCCAGCAGGCCCGGGACAGCGACCTACGAGCAGTACTTC CASRPGTATYEQYF
TRBD2 TRBJ2-2 - TRBV5-4 TGTGCCAGCAGCTTGGTGTATGGACTAGCGGGAGCCACCGGGGAGCTGTTTTTT CASSLVYGLAGATGELFF
- TRBJ2-3 - TRBV5-1 TGCGCCAGCAGCTTGGGGATGGGCACGCTCGCGGGTGGGACAGATACGCAGTATTTT CASSLGMGTLAGGTDTQYF
TRBD2 TRBJ2-3 - TRBV5-1 TGCGCCAGCAGCGCGGGGGTAGGGCCAGATACGCAGTATTTT CASSAGVGPDTQYF
- TRBJ1-5 - TRBV19 TGTGCCAGTAGTCGGGGGTCAGAGCCCAATCAGCCCCAGCATTTT CASSRGSEPNQPQHF
- TRBJ1-6 once TRBV5-1 TGCGCCAGCAGCTTGTGGTCGGGATTACAATCACCCCTCCACTTT CASSLWSGLQSPLHF
- TRBJ2-1 once TRBV24-1 TGTGCCACCAGTGATTGGGGGGACAATGAGCAGTTCTTC CATSDWGDNEQFF
- TRBJ1-3 once TRBV30 TGTGCCTGGAGCCGCAGGGGTGGTGGAAACACCATATATTTT CAWSRRGGGNTIYF
- TRBJ1-2 few TRBV7-9 TGTGCCAGCAGCTTTACAACAGGGATGGGCTACACCTTC CASSFTTGMGYTF
TRBD2 TRBJ2-7 - TRBV27 TGTGCCAGCAGTTCGCTTAGACTAGCGGGAGATGGCGAGCAGTACTTC CASSSLRLAGDGEQYF